The 8 T cell receptor beta chains below were found in one sample sequenced in a study of blood T cell repertoires in COVID-19. Using immunoSEQ multiplex PCR, the repertoire was profiled, and TCRdb retains in-frame clones only, with some absent. The table has about 500,000 clones, 85% to 90% seen once. Source material: peripheral blood. The receptors originated from a woman aged 50 to 60 with COVID-19, enrolled during active disease.

For this clone: Other DNA sequences in the same sample also yield this CDR3. The J gene is TRBJ1-1, the V gene TRBV19; 8 bases are a match to TRBD1. The CDR3 is made up of 13 amino acids. Germline lookup yields CDR1 LNHDA and CDR2 SQIVND (reference sequence). Trimming at V came to 6 bases and at J to 2 bases, leaving 2 bases not matched to a gene. Here the CDR3 DNA reads TGTGCCAGTAGCGGACAGGGTAACACTGAAGCTTTCTTT. This translates into CASSGQGNTEAFF.

The V call is TRBV6-1, the J call TRBJ2-7; 14 positions agree with TRBD2. Germline values: CDR1 MNHNS, CDR2 SASEGT. The CDR3 contains 17 residues. V gave up 3 bases and J gave up 7 bases; unmatched junction bases: 11. CDR3 sequence (DNA): TGTGCCAGCAGTGACCCGGGGACTAGCGGGGGAGTACCGGAGCAGTACTTC. This gives the protein CASSDPGTSGGVPEQYF.

The CDR3 DNA reads as TGTGCCAGCAGCTTGACAGGGGCGGGGCTTAGCTCCTACGAGCAGTACTTC. It specifies CASSLTGAGLSSYEQYF. The V and J genes are TRBV5-6 and TRBJ2-7, with a tentative D call TRBD1 (7 bases). This CDR3 is 17 amino acids long. From germline, CDR1 is SGHDT and CDR2 YYEEEE. Between the trimmed V and J ends, which lost 1 base and 0 bases, there was a span of 17 bases.

The chain recombines TRBV6-1 with TRBJ1-1, with D maybe TRBD1 (5 bases). Trimming removed 3 bases from V and 1 base from J, with 12 bases in between. The CDR3 loop spans 15 amino acids. Germline V gene sequence: CDR1 MNHNS, CDR2 SASEGT. The CDR3 protein is CASSDKGLRNTEAFF. In DNA form, the CDR3 reads TGTGCCAGCAGTGATAAGGGACTGCGGAACACTGAAGCTTTCTTT.

This clone appeared a single time. The chain carries TRBV4-1 and TRBJ1-3; D might be TRBD1 (6 bases). CDR1 and CDR2 from the germline V gene are MGHRA and YSYEKL. The CDR3 is 14 residues long. Trimming pared 4 bases from V and 0 bases from J, leaving 7 bases between. CDR3 DNA: TGCGCCAGCAGCCGGACAGCCTCTGGAAACACCATATATTTT. Translated: CASSRTASGNTIYF.

This chain uses TRBV12-5 with TRBJ2-3; D unclear. CDR1 is LGHNT and CDR2 is FRNRAP in the germline V gene. This CDR3 spans 16 amino acids. V was cut by 0 bases and J by 2 bases, with 12 bases left in between. The CDR3 nucleotides read TGTGCTAGTGGTTTGGTACTGAGGCAACACACAGATACGCAGTATTTT. Translated, it gives CASGLVLRQHTDTQYF. Combining the CDR3 with reference TRBV12-5 and TRBJ2-3 gives the whole variable domain DARVTQTPRHKVTEMGQEVTMRCQPILGHNTVFWYRQTMMQGLELLAYFRNRAPLDDSGMPKDRFSAEMPDATLATLKIQPSEPRDSAVYFCASGLVLRQHTDTQYFGPGTRLTVL.

This chain uses TRBV6-5 with TRBJ2-2; no clear D gene. This CDR3 is built from 11 residues. Trimming took off 8 bases at V and 6 bases at J, with 7 bases between the two ends. Germline V gene data show CDR1 as MNHEY and CDR2 as SVGAGI. CDR3 bases: TGTGCCAGCCATGCGCCCGGGGAGCTGTTTTTT. Translation: CASHAPGELFF.

This chain connects TRBV15 to TRBJ2-2, with 7 bases identical to TRBD2. This CDR3 is built from 17 residues. The J segment lost 5 bases and the V segment lost 0 bases, leaving 9 bases of the junction unmatched. Germline V gene data show CDR1 as LNHNV and CDR2 as YYDKDF (reference sequence). The CDR3 loop reads CATSRDRTGGQTGELFF. The CDR3 DNA reads TGTGCCACCAGCAGAGATCGGACGGGGGGTCAAACCGGGGAGCTGTTTTTT.